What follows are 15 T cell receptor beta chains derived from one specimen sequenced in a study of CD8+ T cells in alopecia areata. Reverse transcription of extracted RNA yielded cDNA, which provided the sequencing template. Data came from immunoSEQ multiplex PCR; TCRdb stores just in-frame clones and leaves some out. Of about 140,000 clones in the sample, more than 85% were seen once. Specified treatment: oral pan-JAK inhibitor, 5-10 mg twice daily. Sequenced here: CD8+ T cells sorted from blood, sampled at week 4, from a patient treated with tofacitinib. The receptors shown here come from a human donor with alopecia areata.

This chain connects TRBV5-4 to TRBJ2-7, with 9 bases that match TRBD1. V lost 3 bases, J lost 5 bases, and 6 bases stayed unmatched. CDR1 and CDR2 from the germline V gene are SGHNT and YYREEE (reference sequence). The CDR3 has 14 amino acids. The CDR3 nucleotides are TGTGCCAGCAGCTCACCGGGACAGGGTAACGAGCAGTACTTC. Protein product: CASSSPGQGNEQYF.

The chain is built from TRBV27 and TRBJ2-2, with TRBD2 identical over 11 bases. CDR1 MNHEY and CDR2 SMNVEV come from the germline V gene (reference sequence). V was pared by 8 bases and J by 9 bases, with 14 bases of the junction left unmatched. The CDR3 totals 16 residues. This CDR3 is CASARPGLAAERELFF. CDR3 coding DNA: TGTGCCAGCGCCCGCCCGGGACTAGCGGCCGAAAGGGAGCTGTTTTTT.

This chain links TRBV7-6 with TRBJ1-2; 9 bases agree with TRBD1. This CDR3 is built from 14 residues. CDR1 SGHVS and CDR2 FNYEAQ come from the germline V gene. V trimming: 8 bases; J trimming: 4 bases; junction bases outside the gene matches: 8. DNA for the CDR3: TGTGCCAGCCCCAAAAAACAGGGGGCCTATGGCTACACCTTC. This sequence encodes CASPKKQGAYGYTF.

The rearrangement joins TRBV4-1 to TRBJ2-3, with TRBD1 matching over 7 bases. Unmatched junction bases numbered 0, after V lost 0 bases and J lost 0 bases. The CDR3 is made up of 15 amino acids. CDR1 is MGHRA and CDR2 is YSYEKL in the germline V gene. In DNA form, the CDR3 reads TGCGCCAGCAGCCAAGAGACAGGGAGCACAGATACGCAGTATTTT. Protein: CASSQETGSTDTQYF.

CDR3 nucleotides: TGTGCCAGCAGTTCTGGACAGGGAGTCACTGAAGCTTTCTTT. Protein sequence: CASSSGQGVTEAFF. V gene TRBV27 combines with J gene TRBJ1-1; TRBD1 matches at 8 bases. Germline V CDR1 and CDR2: MNHEY, SMNVEV (reference sequence). V shed 4 bases and J 4 bases; nucleotides not matched to a gene: 5. The CDR3 contains 14 residues.

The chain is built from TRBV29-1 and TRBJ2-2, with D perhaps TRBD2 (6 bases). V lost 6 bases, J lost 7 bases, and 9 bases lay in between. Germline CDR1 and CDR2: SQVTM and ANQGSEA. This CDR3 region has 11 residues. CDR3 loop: CSVLALGELFF. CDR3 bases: TGCAGCGTCCTAGCGCTCGGGGAGCTGTTTTTT.

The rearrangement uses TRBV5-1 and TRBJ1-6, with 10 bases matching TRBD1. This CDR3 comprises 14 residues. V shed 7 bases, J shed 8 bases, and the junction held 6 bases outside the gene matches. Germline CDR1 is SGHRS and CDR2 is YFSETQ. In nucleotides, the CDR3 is TGCGCCAGCCAGGGACAGGGGTATGATTCACCCCTCCACTTT. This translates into CASQGQGYDSPLHF.

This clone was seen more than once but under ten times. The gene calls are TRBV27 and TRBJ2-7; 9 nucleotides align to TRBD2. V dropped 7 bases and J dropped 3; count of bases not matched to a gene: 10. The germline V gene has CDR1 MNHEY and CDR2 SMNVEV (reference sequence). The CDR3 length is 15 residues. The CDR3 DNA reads TGTGCCAGCATCCTCCTCAATAGCGGGGGCTACGAGCAGTACTTC. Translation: CASILLNSGGYEQYF.

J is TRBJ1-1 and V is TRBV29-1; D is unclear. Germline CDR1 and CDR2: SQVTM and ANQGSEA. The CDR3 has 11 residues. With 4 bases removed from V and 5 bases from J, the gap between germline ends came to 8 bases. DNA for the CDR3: TGCAGCGTTGGCGGACGGACTGAAGCTTTCTTT. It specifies CSVGGRTEAFF.

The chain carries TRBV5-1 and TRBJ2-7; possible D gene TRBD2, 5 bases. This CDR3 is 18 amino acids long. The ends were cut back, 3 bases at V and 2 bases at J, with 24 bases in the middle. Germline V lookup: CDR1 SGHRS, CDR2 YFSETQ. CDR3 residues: CASSSPDGVVTDPYEQYF. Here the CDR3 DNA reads TGCGCCAGCAGCTCCCCGGACGGGGTTGTAACGGACCCCTACGAGCAGTACTTC.

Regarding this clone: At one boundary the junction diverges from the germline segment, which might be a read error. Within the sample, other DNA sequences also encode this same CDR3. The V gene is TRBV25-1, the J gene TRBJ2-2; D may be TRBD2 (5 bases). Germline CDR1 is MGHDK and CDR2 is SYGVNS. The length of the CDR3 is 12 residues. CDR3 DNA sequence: TGTGCCAGCAGTGAATGGACCGGGGAACTGTTTTTT. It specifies CASSEWTGELFF.

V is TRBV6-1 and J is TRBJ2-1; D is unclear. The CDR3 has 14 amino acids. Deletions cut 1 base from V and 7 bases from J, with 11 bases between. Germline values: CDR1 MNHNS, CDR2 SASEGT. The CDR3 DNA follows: TGTGCCAGCAGTGAAGTTTATGGCTGGAATGAGCAGTTCTTC. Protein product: CASSEVYGWNEQFF.

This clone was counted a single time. CDR3 sequence: CASTGGTHNEQFF. In DNA, the CDR3 is TGTGCCAGTACCGGGGGGACTCACAATGAGCAGTTCTTC. J is TRBJ2-1 and V is TRBV19; 7 positions agree with TRBD2. Germline CDR1 is LNHDA and CDR2 is SQIVND (reference sequence). J gave up 5 bases and V 7 bases, and 5 bases lay outside the gene matches. This CDR3 contains 13 residues.

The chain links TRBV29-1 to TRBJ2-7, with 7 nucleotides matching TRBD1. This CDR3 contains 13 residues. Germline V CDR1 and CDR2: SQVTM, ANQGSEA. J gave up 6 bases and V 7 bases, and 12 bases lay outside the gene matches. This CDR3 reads CSASETGFAEQYF. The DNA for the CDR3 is TGCAGCGCCTCGGAGACAGGGTTTGCCGAGCAGTACTTC.

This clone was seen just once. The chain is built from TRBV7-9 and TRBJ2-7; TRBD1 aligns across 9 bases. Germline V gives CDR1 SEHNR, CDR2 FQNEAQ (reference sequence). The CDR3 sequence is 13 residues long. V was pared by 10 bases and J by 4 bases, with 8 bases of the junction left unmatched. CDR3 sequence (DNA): TGTGCCACCCAGGGGACAGGGTGGTACGAGCAGTACTTC. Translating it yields CATQGTGWYEQYF.